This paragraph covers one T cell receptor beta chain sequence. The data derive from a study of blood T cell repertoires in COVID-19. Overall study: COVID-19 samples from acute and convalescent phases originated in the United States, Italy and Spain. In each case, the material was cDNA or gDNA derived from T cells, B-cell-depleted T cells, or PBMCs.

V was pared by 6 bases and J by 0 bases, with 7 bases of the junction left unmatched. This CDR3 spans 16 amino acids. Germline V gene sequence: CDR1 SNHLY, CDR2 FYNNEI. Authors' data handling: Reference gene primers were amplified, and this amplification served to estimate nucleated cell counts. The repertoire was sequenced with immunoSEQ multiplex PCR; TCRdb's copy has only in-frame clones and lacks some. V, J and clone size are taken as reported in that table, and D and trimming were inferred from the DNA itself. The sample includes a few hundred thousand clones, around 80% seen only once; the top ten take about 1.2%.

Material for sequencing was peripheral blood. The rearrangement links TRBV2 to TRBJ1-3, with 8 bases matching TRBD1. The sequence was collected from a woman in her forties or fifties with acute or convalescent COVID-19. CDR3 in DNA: TGTGCCAGCAGCGACCAGGGGGCCCTCTCTGGAAACACCATATATTTT. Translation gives CASSDQGALSGNTIYF.